The 12 T cell receptor beta chains given below trace back to one sample, sequenced in a study of graft-versus-host responses after intestinal transplantation. Profiled with immunoSEQ multiplex PCR; TCRdb holds only in-frame clones, not every one. The sample has about 96,000 clones, about 93% seen once. No antigen has been assigned to these receptors. Sequences were derived from unstimulated CD4+ T cells sorted from spleen or lymph node cells, sampled before intestinal transplant. The receptors shown here come from a human donor who received an intestinal transplant.

The chain links TRBV29-1 to TRBJ1-1; D ambiguous. V dropped 4 bases and J dropped 4 bases, with 16 bases sitting between them. Germline CDR1 reads SQVTM; CDR2 reads ANQGSEA. CDR3 length: 14 residues. The CDR3 DNA sequence: TGCAGCGTTGTTCTTCGGGGAGGGAGCACTGAAGCTTTCTTT. Encoded protein: CSVVLRGGSTEAFF. The full variable domain, in which reference TRBV29-1 and TRBJ1-1 provide the parts outside the CDR3, is SAVISQKPSRDICQRGTSLTIQCQVDSQVTMMFWYRQQPGQSLTLIATANQGSEATYESGFVIDKFPISRPNLTFSTLTVSNMSPEDSSIYLCSVVLRGGSTEAFFGQGTRLTVV.

The chain employs TRBV2 and TRBJ2-1, with 13 bases fitting TRBD2. V lost 5 bases, J lost 8 bases, and 12 bases stayed unmatched. Germline V gene lookup returns CDR1 SNHLY and CDR2 FYNNEI. This CDR3 comprises 17 residues. This chain's CDR3 is CASSQLRTSGSVDEQFF. CDR3 bases: TGTGCCAGCAGTCAATTGAGGACTAGCGGGAGTGTGGATGAGCAGTTCTTC.

CDR3 in amino acids: CASRPQGARGYTF. The DNA for the CDR3 is TGTGCCAGCAGGCCTCAGGGGGCGCGTGGCTACACCTTC. V gene TRBV6-5 combines with J gene TRBJ1-2; 8 bases agree with TRBD1. The CDR3 is 13 residues long. The V segment lost 6 bases and the J segment 7 bases; nucleotides outside the gene matches: 7. The germline CDR1 and CDR2 sequences are MNHEY and SVGAGI.

The chain employs TRBV28 and TRBJ1-5; the match to TRBD1 covers 9 bases. Germline V gives CDR1 MDHEN, CDR2 SYDVKM. This CDR3 comprises 16 residues. Trimming at V came to 6 bases and at J to 5 bases, leaving 11 bases not matched to a gene. The CDR3 spells CASSVTGGGEYQPQHF. The CDR3 DNA reads as TGTGCCAGCAGCGTGACAGGGGGAGGGGAGTATCAGCCCCAGCATTTT.

V is TRBV6-6 and J is TRBJ2-5, with D possibly TRBD2 on 5 matching bases. Germline-derived CDR1 and CDR2 are MNHNY and SVGAGI (reference sequence). This CDR3 spans 15 amino acids. The V end lost 8 bases, the J end lost 5 bases, and 21 bases lay between the germline ends. CDR3 sequence: CASGGFSGLGETQYF. Here the CDR3 DNA reads TGTGCCAGCGGAGGATTCTCCGGCCTCGGCGAGACCCAGTACTTC.

V gene TRBV5-1 combines with J gene TRBJ1-1, with 8 bases identical to TRBD1. From germline, CDR1 is SGHRS and CDR2 YFSETQ. The CDR3 consists of 13 residues. Trimming cost V 3 bases and J 6 bases; bases outside gene matches: 4. The CDR3 bases are TGCGCCAGCAGCTCGGACAGGGAGGCTGAAGCTTTCTTT. It yields the protein CASSSDREAEAFF.

This clone was counted only a few times. J is TRBJ1-5 and V is TRBV28; D uncertain. Germline CDR1 and CDR2: MDHEN and SYDVKM. CDR3 length equals 14 residues. Trimming left V 6 bases short and J 4 bases short, with 13 bases between. CDR3 sequence reads: CASRLGQLNQPQHF. The CDR3 nucleotides are TGTGCCAGCAGACTTGGTCAATTGAATCAGCCCCAGCATTTT.

The V and J genes are TRBV5-1 and TRBJ2-7, with TRBD1 identical over 7 bases. The V and J ends lost 4 bases and 2 bases, in that order; junction bases with no gene match: 3. CDR1 and CDR2 from the germline V gene are SGHRS and YFSETQ. This CDR3 spans 13 amino acids. As DNA, the CDR3 is TGCGCCAGCAGCCGGGACAGCCCCTACGAGCAGTACTTC. Translated, it gives CASSRDSPYEQYF.

The chain has TRBV18 and TRBJ2-3; TRBD2 is a possible D gene (6 bases). There are 15 residues in the CDR3. Germline lookup yields CDR1 KGHSH and CDR2 LQKENI. Deletions cut 3 bases from V and 3 bases from J, with 13 bases between. Here the CDR3 reads CASSPASEGTDTQYF. CDR3 coding DNA: TGTGCCAGCTCACCGGCCTCGGAGGGAACAGATACGCAGTATTTT.

The chain joins TRBV5-1 to TRBJ1-2; D possibly corresponds to TRBD1 (5 bases). V gave up 0 bases and J gave up 1 base, with 10 bases separating them. The CDR3 length is 15 residues. The germline V gene has CDR1 SGHRS and CDR2 YFSETQ. The CDR3 sequence is CASSLGRGSNYGYTF. CDR3 sequence (DNA): TGCGCCAGCAGCTTGGGAAGGGGCAGTAACTATGGCTACACCTTC.

CDR3 amino acids: CASSPPRGPNTEAFF. As DNA, the CDR3 is TGTGCCAGCAGCCCACCGCGGGGACCAAACACTGAAGCTTTCTTT. This rearrangement joins TRBV5-4 to TRBJ1-1, with D possibly being TRBD1 (5 bases). Trimming removed 4 bases from V and 2 bases from J, with 15 bases in between. Germline V gene data show CDR1 as SGHNT and CDR2 as YYREEE (reference sequence). The length of the CDR3 is 15 residues.

The gene calls are TRBV2 and TRBJ2-7, with 7 bases matching TRBD2. Per the germline V gene, CDR1 is SNHLY and CDR2 is FYNNEI. CDR3 length equals 15 residues. V lost 6 bases, J lost 2 bases, and 10 bases stayed unmatched. CDR3 residues: CASSEWRAGAYEQYF. CDR3 bases: TGTGCCAGCAGCGAGTGGCGGGCGGGGGCCTACGAGCAGTACTTC. The entire variable domain, with the rest obtained from reference TRBV2 and TRBJ2-7, is as follows: EPEVTQTPSHQVTQMGQEVILRCVPISNHLYFYWYRQILGQKVEFLVSFYNNEISEKSEIFDDQFSVERPDGSNFTLKIRSTKLEDSAMYFCASSEWRAGAYEQYFGPGTRLTVT.